This T cell receptor (beta chain) was sequenced in a study of cytomegalovirus exposure and HLA in healthy donors. A multiplex PCR was run with 60 Vbeta primers and 13 Jbeta primers. Sequencing was performed with immunoSEQ multiplex PCR; in TCRdb, only in-frame clones are kept and a portion is missing. The top ten hold 6% to 9% of the sample, which has approximately 150,000 clones, roughly 80% seen once. The CDR3 spans 13 residues. The germline V gene encodes CDR1 MGHRA and CDR2 YSYEKL. V was shortened by 4 bases and J by 5 bases, with 11 bases between the two germline ends. As concerns this clone: Its specificity is not known. Other nucleotide sequences in the sample specify the same CDR3.

Findings and caveats of the study: Follow-up analysis seemed to connect common viral pathogens with several of the most significant clusters identified.

The chain couples TRBV4-1 to TRBJ2-5, with a possible D match to TRBD2 (6 bases). What was sequenced was PBMCs. This clonotype originated in a woman in her 30s in good health and CMV-seropositive. The CDR3 reads CASSLAGRETQYF. The CDR3 nucleotides read TGCGCCAGCAGCCTGGCGGGGAGGGAGACCCAGTACTTC.